This entry concerns a single T cell receptor (beta chain). The antigen it binds to is not known. No base-level quality is on record; no much larger clone is a single base apart. Trimming takes 5 bases from V and 7 bases from J, and the germline ends sit 8 bases apart. From cysteine to phenylalanine, the CDR3 is 11 amino acids long. The CDR3 DNA has 33 bases and is translated from base 1. TCRbeta CDR3 regions were amplified from genomic DNA by means of the immunoSEQ Assay, a bias-controlled multiplex PCR. The original pipeline was this. The number of nucleated cells in each sample was estimated from the amplification of reference gene primers within the assay. To quantify the absolute abundance of each unique TCRbeta CDR3 rearrangement, sequence reads were collapsed and filtered. For each sample, productive Simpson clonality was calculated as the square root of Simpson's diversity index over productive rearrangements. What TCRdb holds here is the immuneACCESS table cut down to in-frame rearrangements. Part of the clones is not present; checked against another copy, under half of the missing clones reflect an unresolved V gene, and the others are unexplained. V, J and clone size reflect that table, while D and trimming were determined from the DNA. The sample has 70,000 to 95,000 clones on record, roughly four fifths of them singletons. The ten largest clones represent about 12% of the sample.

This entry belongs to a study of blood T cell repertoires in COVID-19 (dated by TCRdb to 2019 to 2021). Study-level background: Samples covering the acute and convalescent phases of COVID-19 were provided by collaborators in the United States, Italy and Spain. Samples came from the ongoing ImmuneRACE study (first 160 participants) plus 1,254 subjects from 6 global collaborators. The prospective study material was composed of cDNA or gDNA derived from T cells, B-cell-depleted T cells, or PBMCs. The dataset comprised deeply sampled blood TCRbeta repertoires from subjects exposed to, actively infected with, or recovered from COVID-19. Where available, HLA class I and class II types were taken from metadata supplied by the sample provider and were not determined by assay-based typing. Nearly every sample came with metadata listing a de-identified subject ID, COVID-19 status, age in years and sex. The repertoires were released in a freely available public database meant as a resource for research on the immune response to SARS-CoV-2. Overall results and qualifications from the work: The amount of clinical and demographic metadata varied by source and participant and was provided uncurated.

Whole blood was collected in K2EDTA tubes by collaborating institutions according to the institutions' own protocols. Collaborator samples were shipped for TCRbeta analysis as frozen whole blood, isolated PBMCs, or DNA extracted from either sample type. The chain joins TRBV12-3 or TRBV12-4 to TRBJ1-1, and possibly TRBD1, on 5 matching bases. Sequenced sample: peripheral blood. The receptor's source is a human donor in a cohort sampled during active COVID-19. The sequenced DNA: TGTGCCAGCAGTCAGGGTTTTGAAGCTTTCTTT. It translates as CASSQGFEAFF.